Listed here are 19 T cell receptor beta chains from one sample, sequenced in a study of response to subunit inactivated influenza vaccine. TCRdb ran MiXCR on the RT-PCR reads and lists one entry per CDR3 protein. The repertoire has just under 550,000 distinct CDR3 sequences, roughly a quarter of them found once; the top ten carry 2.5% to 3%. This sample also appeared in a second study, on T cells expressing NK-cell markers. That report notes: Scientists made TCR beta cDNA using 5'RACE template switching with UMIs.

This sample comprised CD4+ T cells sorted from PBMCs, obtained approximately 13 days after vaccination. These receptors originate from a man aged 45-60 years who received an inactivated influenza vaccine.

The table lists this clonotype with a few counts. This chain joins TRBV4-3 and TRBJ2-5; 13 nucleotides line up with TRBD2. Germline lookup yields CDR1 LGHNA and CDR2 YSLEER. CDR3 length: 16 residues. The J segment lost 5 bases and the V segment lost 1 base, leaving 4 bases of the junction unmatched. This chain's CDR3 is CASSQGTSGSGETQYF. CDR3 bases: TGCGCCAGCAGCCAAGGGACTAGCGGGAGTGGGGAGACCCAGTACTTC.

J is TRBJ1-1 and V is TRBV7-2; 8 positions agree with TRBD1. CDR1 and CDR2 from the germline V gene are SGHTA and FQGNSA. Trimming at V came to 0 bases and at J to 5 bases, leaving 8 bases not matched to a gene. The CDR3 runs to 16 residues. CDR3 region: CASSLAYWTGRTEAFF. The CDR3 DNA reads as TGTGCCAGCAGCTTAGCTTATTGGACAGGGAGGACTGAAGCTTTCTTT.

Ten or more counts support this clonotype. The CDR3: CASSQASGGGTQETQYF. CDR3 DNA sequence: TGTGCCAGCAGTCAAGCCTCCGGCGGGGGAACACAAGAGACCCAGTACTTC. The chain combines TRBV12-3 or TRBV12-4 with TRBJ2-5, with TRBD2 matching 7 bases. Unmatched junction bases numbered 14, after V lost 5 bases and J lost 2 bases. CDR3 length equals 17 residues.

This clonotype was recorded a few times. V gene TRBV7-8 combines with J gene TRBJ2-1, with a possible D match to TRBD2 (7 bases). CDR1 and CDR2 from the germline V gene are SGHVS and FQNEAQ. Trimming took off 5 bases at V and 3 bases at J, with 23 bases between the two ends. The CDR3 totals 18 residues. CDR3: CASSVRGGGAGLYNEQFF. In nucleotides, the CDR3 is TGTGCCAGCAGCGTTAGAGGGGGGGGGGCAGGTCTCTACAATGAGCAGTTCTTC. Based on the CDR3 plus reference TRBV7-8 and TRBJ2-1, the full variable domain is GAGVSQSPRYKVAKRGQDVALRCDPISGHVSLFWYQQALGQGPEFLTYFQNEAQLDKSGLPSDRFFAERPEGSVSTLKIQRTQQEDSAVYLCASSVRGGGAGLYNEQFFGPGTRLTVL.

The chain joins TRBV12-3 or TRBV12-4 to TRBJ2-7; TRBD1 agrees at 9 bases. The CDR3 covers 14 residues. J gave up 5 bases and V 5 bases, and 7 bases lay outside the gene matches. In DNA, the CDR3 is TGTGCCAGCAGTCGGACAGGGGAAATCCACGAGCAGTACTTC. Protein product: CASSRTGEIHEQYF.

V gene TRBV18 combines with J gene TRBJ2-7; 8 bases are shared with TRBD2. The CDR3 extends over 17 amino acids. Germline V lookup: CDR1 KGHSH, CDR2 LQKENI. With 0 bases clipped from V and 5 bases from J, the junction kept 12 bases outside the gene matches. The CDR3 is CASSPPSSRGATNEQYF. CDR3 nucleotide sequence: TGTGCCAGCTCACCACCGTCCTCGCGGGGGGCCACGAACGAGCAGTACTTC.

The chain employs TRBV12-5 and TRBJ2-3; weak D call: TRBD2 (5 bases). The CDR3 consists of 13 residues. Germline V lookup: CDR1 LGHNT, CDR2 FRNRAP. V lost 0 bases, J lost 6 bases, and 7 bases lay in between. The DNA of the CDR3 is TGTGCTAGTGGTTTGGTTACGGGGGATACGCAGTATTTT. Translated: CASGLVTGDTQYF.

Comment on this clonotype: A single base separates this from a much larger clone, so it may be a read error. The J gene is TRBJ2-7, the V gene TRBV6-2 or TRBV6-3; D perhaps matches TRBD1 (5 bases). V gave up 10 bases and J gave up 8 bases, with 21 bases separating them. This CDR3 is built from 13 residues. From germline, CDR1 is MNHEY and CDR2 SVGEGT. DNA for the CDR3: TGTGCCACCAGACTGACTCGACAGTATCAGCAGTACTTC. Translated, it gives CATRLTRQYQQYF.

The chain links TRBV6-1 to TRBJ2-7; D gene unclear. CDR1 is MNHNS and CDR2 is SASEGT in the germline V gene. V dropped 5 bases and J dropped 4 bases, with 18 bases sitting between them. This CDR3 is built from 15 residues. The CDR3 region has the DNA TGTGCCAGCAGTCGGACCTTCCCACTGTCTTACGAGCAGTACTTC. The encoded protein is CASSRTFPLSYEQYF.

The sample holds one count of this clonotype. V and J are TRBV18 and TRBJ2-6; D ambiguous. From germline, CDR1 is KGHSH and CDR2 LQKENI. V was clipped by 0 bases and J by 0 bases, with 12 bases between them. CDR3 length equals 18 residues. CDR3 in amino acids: CASSPPNRLASGANVLTF. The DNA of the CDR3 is TGTGCCAGCTCACCACCGAACCGTCTGGCCTCTGGGGCCAACGTCCTGACTTTC.

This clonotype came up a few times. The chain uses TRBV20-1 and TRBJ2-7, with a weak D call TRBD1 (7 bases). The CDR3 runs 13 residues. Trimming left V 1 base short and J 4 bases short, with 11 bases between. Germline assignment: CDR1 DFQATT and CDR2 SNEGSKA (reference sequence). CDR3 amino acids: CSARGQGGYEQYF. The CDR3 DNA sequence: TGCAGTGCTAGAGGCCAGGGGGGTTACGAGCAGTACTTC.

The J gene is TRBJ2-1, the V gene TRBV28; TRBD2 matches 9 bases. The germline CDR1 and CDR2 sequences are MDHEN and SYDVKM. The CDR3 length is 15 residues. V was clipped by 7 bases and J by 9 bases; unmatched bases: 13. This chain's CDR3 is CASTPRREGAPEQFF. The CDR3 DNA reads TGTGCCAGCACCCCTCGGCGGGAGGGTGCCCCTGAGCAGTTCTTC.

The CDR3 DNA follows: TGTGCCAGCAGCTTACGATACCGGGGGGCCTCCTACGAGCAGTACTTC. Residues: CASSLRYRGASYEQYF. The V gene is TRBV7-2, the J gene TRBJ2-7, with a tentative D call TRBD2 (7 bases). CDR3 size: 16 residues. In germline, CDR1 is SGHTA, CDR2 FQGNSA. The V gene lost 2 bases and the J gene lost 0 bases, with 14 bases spanning the gap.

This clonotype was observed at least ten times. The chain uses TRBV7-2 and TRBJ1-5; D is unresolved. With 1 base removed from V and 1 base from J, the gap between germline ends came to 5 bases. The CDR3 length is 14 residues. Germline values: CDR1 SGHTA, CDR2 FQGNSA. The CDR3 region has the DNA TGTGCCAGCAGCTTAGAAGCCAGCAATCAGCCCCAGCATTTT. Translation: CASSLEASNQPQHF.

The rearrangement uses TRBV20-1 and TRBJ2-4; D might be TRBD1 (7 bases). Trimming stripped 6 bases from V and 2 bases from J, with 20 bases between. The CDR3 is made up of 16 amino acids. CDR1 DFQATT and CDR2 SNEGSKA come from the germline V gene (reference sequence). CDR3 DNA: TGCAGTGCCAAAAAGGGGGCAGGAGGGTCCAAAAACATTCAGTACTTC. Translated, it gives CSAKKGAGGSKNIQYF.

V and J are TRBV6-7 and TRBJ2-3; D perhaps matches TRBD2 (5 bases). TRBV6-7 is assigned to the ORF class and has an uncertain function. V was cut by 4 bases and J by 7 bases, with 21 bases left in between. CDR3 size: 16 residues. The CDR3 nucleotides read TGTGCCAGCAGTTGTATACGGGATTCTCCAGCCTATACGCAGTATTTT. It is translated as CASSCIRDSPAYTQYF.

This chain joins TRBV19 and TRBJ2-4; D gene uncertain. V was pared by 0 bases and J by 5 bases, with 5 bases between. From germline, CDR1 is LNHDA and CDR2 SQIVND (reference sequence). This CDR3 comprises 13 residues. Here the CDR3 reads CASSIEPQNIQYF. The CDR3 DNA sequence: TGTGCCAGTAGTATAGAGCCTCAAAACATTCAGTACTTC.

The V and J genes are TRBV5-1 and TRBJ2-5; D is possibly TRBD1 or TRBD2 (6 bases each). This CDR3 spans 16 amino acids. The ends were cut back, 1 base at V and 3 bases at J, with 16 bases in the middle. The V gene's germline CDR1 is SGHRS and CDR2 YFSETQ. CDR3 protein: CASSLSPGARKETQYF. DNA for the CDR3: TGCGCCAGCAGCTTGAGTCCGGGGGCGCGCAAAGAGACCCAGTACTTC. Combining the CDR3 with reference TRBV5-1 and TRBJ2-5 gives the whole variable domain KAGVTQTPRYLIKTRGQQVTLSCSPISGHRSVSWYQQTPGQGLQFLFEYFSETQRNKGNFPGRFSGRQFSNSRSEMNVSTLELGDSALYLCASSLSPGARKETQYFGPGTRLLVL.

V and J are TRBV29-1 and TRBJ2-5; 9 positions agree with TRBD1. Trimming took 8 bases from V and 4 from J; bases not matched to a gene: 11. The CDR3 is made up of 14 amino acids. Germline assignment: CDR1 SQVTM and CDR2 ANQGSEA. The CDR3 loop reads CSTRQGVTLETQYF. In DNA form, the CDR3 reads TGCAGCACAAGACAGGGGGTGACTCTAGAGACCCAGTACTTC.